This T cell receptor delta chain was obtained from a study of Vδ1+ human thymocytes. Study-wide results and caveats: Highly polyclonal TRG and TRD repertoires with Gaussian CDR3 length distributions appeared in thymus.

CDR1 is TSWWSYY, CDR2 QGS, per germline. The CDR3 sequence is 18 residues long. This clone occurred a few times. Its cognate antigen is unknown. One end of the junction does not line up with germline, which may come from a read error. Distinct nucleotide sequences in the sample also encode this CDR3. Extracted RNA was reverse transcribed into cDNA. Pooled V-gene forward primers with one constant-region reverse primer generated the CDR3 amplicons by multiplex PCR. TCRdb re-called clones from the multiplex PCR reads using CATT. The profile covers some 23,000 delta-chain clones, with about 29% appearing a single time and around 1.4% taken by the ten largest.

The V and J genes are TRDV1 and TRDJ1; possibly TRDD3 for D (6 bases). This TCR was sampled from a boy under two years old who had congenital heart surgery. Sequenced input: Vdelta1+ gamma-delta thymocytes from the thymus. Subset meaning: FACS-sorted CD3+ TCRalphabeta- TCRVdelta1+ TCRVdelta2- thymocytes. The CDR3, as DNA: TGTGCCCTTGGGGAGGTACCTACACTGGGCCTATACGGCGGTAAACTCATCTTT. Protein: CALGEVPTLGLYGGKLIF.